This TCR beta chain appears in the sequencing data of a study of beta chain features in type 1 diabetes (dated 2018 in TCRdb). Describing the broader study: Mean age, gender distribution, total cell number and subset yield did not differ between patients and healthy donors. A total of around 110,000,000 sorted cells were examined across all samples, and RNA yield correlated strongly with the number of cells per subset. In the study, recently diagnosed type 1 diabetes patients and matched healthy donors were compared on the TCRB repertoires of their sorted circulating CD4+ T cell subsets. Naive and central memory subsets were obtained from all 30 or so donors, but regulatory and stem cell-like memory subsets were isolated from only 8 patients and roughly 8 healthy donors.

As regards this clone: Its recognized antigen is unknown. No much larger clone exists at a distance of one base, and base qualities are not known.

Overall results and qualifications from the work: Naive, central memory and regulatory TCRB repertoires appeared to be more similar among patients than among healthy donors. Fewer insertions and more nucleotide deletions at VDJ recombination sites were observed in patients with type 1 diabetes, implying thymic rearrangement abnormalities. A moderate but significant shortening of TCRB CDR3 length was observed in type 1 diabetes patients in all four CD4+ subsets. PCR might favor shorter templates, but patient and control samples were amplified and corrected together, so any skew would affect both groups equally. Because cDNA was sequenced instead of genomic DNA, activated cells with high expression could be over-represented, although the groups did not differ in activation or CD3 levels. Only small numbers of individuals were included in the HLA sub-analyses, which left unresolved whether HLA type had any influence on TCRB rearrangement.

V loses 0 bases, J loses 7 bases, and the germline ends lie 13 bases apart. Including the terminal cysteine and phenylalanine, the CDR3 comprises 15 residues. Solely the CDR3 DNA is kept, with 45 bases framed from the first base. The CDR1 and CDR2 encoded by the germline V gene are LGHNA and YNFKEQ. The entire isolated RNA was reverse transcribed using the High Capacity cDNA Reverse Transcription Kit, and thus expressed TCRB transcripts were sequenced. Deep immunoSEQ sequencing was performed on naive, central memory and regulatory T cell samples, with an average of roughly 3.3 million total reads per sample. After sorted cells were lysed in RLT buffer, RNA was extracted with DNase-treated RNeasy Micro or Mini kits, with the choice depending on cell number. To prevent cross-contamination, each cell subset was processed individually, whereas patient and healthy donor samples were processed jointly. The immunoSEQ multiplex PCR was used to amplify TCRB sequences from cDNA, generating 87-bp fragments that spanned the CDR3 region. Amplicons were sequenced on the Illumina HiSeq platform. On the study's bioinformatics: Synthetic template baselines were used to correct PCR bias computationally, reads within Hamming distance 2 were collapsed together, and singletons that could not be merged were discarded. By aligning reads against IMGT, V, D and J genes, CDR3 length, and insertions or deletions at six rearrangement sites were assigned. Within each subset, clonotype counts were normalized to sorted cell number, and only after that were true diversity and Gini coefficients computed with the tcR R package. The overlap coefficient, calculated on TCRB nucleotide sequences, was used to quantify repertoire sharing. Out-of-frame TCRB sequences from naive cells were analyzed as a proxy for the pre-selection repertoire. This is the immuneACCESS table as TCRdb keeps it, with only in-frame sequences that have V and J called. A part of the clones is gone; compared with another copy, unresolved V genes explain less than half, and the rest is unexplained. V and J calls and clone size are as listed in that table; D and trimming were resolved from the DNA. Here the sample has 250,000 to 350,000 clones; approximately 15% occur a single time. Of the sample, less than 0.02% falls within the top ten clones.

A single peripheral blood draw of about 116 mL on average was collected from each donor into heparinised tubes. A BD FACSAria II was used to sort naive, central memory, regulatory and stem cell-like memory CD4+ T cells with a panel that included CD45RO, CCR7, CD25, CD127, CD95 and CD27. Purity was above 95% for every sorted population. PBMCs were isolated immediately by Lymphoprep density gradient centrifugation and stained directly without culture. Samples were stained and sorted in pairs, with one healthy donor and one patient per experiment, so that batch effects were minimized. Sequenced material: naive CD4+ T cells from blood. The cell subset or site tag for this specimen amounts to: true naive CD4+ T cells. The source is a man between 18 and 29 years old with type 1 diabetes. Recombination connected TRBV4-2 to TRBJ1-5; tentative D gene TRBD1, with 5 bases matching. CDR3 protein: CASSQDGQGRQPQHF. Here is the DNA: TGTGCCAGCAGCCAAGATGGCCAGGGTAGACAGCCCCAGCATTTT.